This T cell receptor beta chain derives from a study of shared clonotypes between healthy human individuals. The CDR3 sequence is 16 residues long. Germline CDR1 is KGHSH and CDR2 is LQKENI. V lost 5 bases and J 1 base, leaving 14 bases between the germline ends. The data were produced by immunoSEQ multiplex PCR, yet TCRdb's version contains in-frame clones alone and is incomplete. The repertoire holds a few million clones, with just over 90% as singletons. The source material was naive CD4+ T cells from PBMCs. Subset specified: CD45RA+ positively selected. The V call is TRBV18, the J call TRBJ2-2, with D possibly TRBD2 on 7 matching bases. The source of this sequence is a young man in good health. Some clones in this sample may be carry-over from other donors' samples. The CDR3 protein is CASSSGGHMNTGELFF. The CDR3 coding sequence is TGTGCCAGCTCATCGGGGGGACACATGAACACCGGGGAGCTGTTTTTT.